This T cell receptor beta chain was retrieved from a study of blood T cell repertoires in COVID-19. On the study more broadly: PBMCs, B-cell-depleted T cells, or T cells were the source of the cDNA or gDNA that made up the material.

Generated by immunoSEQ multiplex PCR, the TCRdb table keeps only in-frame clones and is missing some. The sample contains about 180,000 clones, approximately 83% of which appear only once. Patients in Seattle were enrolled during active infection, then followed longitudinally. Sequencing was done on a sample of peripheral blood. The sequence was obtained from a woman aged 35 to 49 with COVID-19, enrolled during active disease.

As DNA, the CDR3 is TGCGCCAGCAGCCAAGATCGGTTTGTGCGAGAGGGCTACACCTTC. Encoded protein: CASSQDRFVREGYTF. V usage is TRBV4-3 and J usage is TRBJ1-2; D remains ambiguous. Germline CDR1 is LGHNA and CDR2 is YSLEER. V lost 0 bases to trimming and J lost 8 bases, with 16 bases between them. CDR3 size: 15 residues.